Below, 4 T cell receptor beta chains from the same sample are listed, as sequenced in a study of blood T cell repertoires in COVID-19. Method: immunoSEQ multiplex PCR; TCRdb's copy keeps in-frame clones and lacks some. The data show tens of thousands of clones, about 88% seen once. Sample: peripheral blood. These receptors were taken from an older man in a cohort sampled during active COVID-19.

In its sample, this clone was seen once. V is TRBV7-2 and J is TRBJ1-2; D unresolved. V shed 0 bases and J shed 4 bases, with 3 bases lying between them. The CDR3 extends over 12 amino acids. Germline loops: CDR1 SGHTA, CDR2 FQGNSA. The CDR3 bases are TGTGCCAGCAGCTTAGCCGGCTATGGCTACACCTTC. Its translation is CASSLAGYGYTF.

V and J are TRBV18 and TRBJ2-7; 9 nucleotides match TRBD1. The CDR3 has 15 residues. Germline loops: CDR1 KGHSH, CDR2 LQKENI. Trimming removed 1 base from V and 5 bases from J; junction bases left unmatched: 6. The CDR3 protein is CASSPRDRVFDEQYF. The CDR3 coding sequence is TGTGCCAGCTCACCACGGGACAGGGTTTTCGACGAGCAGTACTTC.

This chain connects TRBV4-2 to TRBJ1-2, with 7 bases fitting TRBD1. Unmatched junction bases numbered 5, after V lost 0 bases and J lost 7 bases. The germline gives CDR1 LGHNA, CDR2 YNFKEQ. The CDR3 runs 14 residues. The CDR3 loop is CASSQEGRGAGYTF. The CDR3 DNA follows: TGTGCCAGCAGCCAAGAGGGCAGGGGGGCTGGCTACACCTTC.

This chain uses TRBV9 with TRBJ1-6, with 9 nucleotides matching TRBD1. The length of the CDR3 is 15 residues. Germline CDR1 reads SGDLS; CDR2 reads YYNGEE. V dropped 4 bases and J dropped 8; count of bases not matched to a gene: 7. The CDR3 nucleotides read TGTGCCAGCAGCTCCGGACAGGGGAGGGATTCACCCCTCCACTTT. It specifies CASSSGQGRDSPLHF.